This section outlines one TCR beta chain sequence together with its context. Its antigen is unknown. The junction departs from the called germline gene at one end, perhaps through a read error. This sample was taken from a study of identical twins. General study results and limits: With abundant cord blood beta clonotypes, insertions were fewer; memory repertoires showed no such pattern. For out-of-frame beta sequences, excess twin sharing was weaker.

The germline CDR1 and CDR2 sequences are SNHLY and FYNNEI. The CDR3 loop spans 14 amino acids. TCRdb itself ran the 5' RACE reads through MiXCR, one entry per CDR3 protein. The data contain around 1.7 million distinct CDR3 sequences, about 30% of them seen just once; the ten biggest clones take up about 0.27%. With no exceptions, donors were healthy Caucasians. The TCR was taken from a newborn girl in good health. Sequencing used cord blood. The V gene is TRBV2, the J gene TRBJ1-2; D is ambiguous. The CDR3 nucleotides read TGTGCCGGCAGTGAAGCTGGAACAGTCTATGGCTACACCTTC. Translating it yields CAGSEAGTVYGYTF. Full variable domain (missing parts from reference TRBV2 and TRBJ1-2): EPEVTQTPSHQVTQMGQEVILRCVPISNHLYFYWYRQILGQKVEFLVSFYNNEISEKSEIFDDQFSVERPDGSNFTLKIRSTKLEDSAMYFCAGSEAGTVYGYTFGSGTRLTVV.